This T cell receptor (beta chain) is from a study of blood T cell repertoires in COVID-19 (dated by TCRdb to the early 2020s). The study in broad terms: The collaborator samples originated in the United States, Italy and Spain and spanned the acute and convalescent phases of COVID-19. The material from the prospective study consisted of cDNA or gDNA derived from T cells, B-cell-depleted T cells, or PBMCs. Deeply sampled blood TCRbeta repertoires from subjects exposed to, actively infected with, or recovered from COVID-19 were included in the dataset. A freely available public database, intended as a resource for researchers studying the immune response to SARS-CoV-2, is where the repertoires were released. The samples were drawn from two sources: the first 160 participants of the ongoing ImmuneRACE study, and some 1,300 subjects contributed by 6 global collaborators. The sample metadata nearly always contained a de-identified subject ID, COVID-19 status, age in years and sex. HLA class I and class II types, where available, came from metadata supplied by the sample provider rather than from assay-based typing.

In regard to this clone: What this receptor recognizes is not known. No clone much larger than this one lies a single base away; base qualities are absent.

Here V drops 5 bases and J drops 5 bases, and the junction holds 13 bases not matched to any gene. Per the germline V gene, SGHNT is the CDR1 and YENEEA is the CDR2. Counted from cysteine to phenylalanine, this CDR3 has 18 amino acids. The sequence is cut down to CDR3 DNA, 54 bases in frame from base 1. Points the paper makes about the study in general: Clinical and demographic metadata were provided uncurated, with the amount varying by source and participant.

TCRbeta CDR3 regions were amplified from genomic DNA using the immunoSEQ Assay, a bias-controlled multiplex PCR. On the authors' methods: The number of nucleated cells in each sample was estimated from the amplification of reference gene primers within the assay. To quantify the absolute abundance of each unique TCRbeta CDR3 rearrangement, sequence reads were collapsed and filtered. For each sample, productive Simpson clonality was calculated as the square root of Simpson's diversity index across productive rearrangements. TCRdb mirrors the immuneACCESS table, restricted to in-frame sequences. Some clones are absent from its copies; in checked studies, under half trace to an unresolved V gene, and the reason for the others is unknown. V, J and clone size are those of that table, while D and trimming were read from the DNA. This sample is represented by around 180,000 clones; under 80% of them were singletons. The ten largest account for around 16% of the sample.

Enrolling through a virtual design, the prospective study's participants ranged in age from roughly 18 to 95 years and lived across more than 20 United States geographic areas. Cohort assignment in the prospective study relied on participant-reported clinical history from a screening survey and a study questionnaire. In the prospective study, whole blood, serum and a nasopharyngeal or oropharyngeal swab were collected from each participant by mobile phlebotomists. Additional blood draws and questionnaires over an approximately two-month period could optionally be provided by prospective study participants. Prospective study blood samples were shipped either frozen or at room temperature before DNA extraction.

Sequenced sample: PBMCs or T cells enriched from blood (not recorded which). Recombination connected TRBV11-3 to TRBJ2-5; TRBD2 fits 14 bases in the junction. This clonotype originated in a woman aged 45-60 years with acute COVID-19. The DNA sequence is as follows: TGTGCCAGCAGCCCGAAGACTAGCGGGGGGGCTATGGTCGAGACCCAGTACTTC. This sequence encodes CASSPKTSGGAMVETQYF.